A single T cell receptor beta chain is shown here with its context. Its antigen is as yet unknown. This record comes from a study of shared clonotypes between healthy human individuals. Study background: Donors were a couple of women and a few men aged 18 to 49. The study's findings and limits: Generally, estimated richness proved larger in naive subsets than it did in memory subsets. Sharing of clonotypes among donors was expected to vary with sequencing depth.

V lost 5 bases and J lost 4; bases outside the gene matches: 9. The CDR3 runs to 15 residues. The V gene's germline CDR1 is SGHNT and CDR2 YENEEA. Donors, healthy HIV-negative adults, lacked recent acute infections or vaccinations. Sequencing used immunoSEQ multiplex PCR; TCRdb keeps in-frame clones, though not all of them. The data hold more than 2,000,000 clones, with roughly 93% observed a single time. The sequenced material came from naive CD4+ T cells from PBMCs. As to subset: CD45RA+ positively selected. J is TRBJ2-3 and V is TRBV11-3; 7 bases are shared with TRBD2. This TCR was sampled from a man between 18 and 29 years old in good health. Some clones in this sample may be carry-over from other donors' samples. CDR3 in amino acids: CASSPRGRAADTQYF. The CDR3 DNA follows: TGTGCCAGCAGCCCGAGAGGGAGGGCGGCAGATACGCAGTATTTT.